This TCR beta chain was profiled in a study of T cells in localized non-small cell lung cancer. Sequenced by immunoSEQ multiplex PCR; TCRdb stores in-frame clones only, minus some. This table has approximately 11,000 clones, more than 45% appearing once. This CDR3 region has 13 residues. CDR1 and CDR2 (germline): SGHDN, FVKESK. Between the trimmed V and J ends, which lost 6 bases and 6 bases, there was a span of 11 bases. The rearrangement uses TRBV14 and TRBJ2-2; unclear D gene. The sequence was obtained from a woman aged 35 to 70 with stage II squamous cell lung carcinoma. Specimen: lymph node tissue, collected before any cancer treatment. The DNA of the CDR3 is TGTGCCAGCAGTCCTTTTGTCGCCGGGGAGCTGTTTTTT. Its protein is CASSPFVAGELFF.